Shown below are 29 T cell receptor beta chains from a single sample sequenced in a study of OX40 agonist ivuxolimab in advanced cancers. Clones were sequenced by immunoSEQ multiplex PCR, and TCRdb holds only the in-frame ones, with some missing. This table holds roughly 57,000 clones, around 90% found once. The sequences come from CD4+ or CD8+ T cells sorted from blood, collected in a trial of the OX40 agonist ivuxolimab. These receptors came from an adult with an advanced solid tumor such as melanoma, head and neck, liver or kidney cancer.

This rearrangement joins TRBV4-2 to TRBJ2-7; TRBD2 is a possible D gene (6 bases). Trimming removed 2 bases from V and 2 bases from J, with 16 bases in between. Per the germline V gene, CDR1 is LGHNA and CDR2 is YNFKEQ. This CDR3 has 16 amino acids. The CDR3 sequence is CASSQPPTRFAYEQYF. As DNA, the CDR3 is TGTGCCAGCAGCCAACCCCCGACTAGATTTGCCTACGAGCAGTACTTC.

This chain joins TRBV5-4 and TRBJ2-3; TRBD1 might be the D (6 bases). The CDR3 sequence is 15 residues long. Trimming took off 3 bases at V and 0 bases at J, with 11 bases between the two ends. CDR1 SGHNT and CDR2 YYREEE come from the germline V gene (reference sequence). The CDR3 coding sequence is TGTGCCAGCAGCTACCCCGGACAGAGCACAGATACGCAGTATTTT. It yields the protein CASSYPGQSTDTQYF.

This chain joins TRBV19 and TRBJ2-4, with 9 nucleotides matching TRBD2. The length of the CDR3 is 17 residues. The germline gives CDR1 LNHDA, CDR2 SQIVND (reference sequence). After removal of 1 base from V and 5 bases from J, the junction contained 9 bases not matched to a gene. For the CDR3, the DNA is TGTGCCAGTAGTATAGTTTCCAGCGGGAGGACACAAAACATTCAGTACTTC. Translating it yields CASSIVSSGRTQNIQYF.

A single count supports this clone. This chain links TRBV7-9 with TRBJ2-7, with a tentative D call TRBD2 (6 bases). This CDR3 has 14 amino acids. The V gene lost 5 bases and the J gene lost 9 bases, with 20 bases spanning the gap. Per the germline V gene, CDR1 is SEHNR and CDR2 is FQNEAQ (reference sequence). The CDR3 spells CASSQSAPGALQYF. DNA of the CDR3: TGTGCCAGCAGCCAGAGCGCCCCGGGAGCACTGCAGTACTTC.

This chain joins TRBV11-2 and TRBJ1-6; D might be TRBD1 (6 bases). From germline, CDR1 is SGHAT and CDR2 FQNNGV. The CDR3 totals 17 residues. Trimming shortened V by 5 bases and J by 3 bases, and 17 bases separated the two germline ends. CDR3 nucleotide sequence: TGTGCCAGCAGCATTAGGGGGGGTAGGGGCTATAATTCACCCCTCCACTTT. Translation: CASSIRGGRGYNSPLHF.

The genes are TRBV30 and TRBJ1-1; D uncertain. There are 14 residues in the CDR3. With 8 bases removed from V and 1 base from J, the gap between germline ends came to 17 bases. Per the germline V gene, CDR1 is GTSNPN and CDR2 is SVGIG (reference sequence). CDR3 in amino acids: CASSRELRNTEAFF. CDR3 bases: TGTGCCAGTAGTCGTGAGCTCCGGAACACTGAAGCTTTCTTT.

The V call is TRBV28, the J call TRBJ2-4, with D possibly TRBD1 on 6 matching bases. Trimming shortened V by 7 bases and J by 0 bases, and 22 bases separated the two germline ends. The CDR3 runs to 18 residues. Germline CDR1 and CDR2: MDHEN and SYDVKM. As DNA, the CDR3 is TGTGCCAGCACCTCCTCGGGAAGGAAGGGGGTAGCCAAAAACATTCAGTACTTC. Its translation is CASTSSGRKGVAKNIQYF.

The chain couples TRBV6-6 to TRBJ2-2; TRBD1 matches 10 bases. CDR1 is MNHNY, CDR2 SVGAGI, per germline (reference sequence). V was pared by 5 bases and J by 5 bases, with 8 bases of the junction left unmatched. The CDR3 covers 16 residues. The CDR3 coding sequence is TGTGCCAGCAGTCCCGAGGGACAGGGGCAAACCGGGGAGCTGTTTTTT. This codes for CASSPEGQGQTGELFF.

The chain combines TRBV4-1 with TRBJ2-2; no clear D. This CDR3 spans 15 amino acids. V dropped 3 bases and J dropped 0 bases, with 8 bases sitting between them. Germline lookup yields CDR1 MGHRA and CDR2 YSYEKL. As DNA, the CDR3 is TGCGCCAGCAGCCACTCGCCAACGAACACCGGGGAGCTGTTTTTT. Translating it yields CASSHSPTNTGELFF.

This chain uses TRBV6-1 with TRBJ2-2; D is possibly TRBD1 (5 bases). V dropped 4 bases and J dropped 6 bases, with 9 bases sitting between them. This CDR3 is built from 13 residues. CDR1 and CDR2 from the germline V gene are MNHNS and SASEGT. CDR3 nucleotides: TGTGCCAGCAGTGGGCAGGGATCCGGGGAGCTGTTTTTT. Protein sequence: CASSGQGSGELFF.

CDR3 DNA sequence: TGTGCCATCAGAGGGGCAGGAACTCCCTACGAGCAGTACTTC. The encoded protein is CAIRGAGTPYEQYF. The chain has TRBV6-6 and TRBJ2-7; tentatively, D is TRBD1 or TRBD2 (5 bases each). Germline V gene lookup returns CDR1 MNHNY and CDR2 SVGAGI (reference sequence). The CDR3 loop spans 14 amino acids. V was clipped by 10 bases and J by 2 bases, with 18 bases between them.

The chain joins TRBV9 to TRBJ2-2; no firm D call. The germline V gene has CDR1 SGDLS and CDR2 YYNGEE. Trimming left V 0 bases short and J 7 bases short, with 16 bases between. The CDR3 sequence is 16 residues long. The DNA for the CDR3 is TGTGCCAGCAGCGTAGATTCTCCGGCAGTCGTCGGGGAGCTGTTTTTT. This sequence encodes CASSVDSPAVVGELFF.

V and J are TRBV7-9 and TRBJ1-4, with 7 bases that match TRBD1. There are 15 residues in the CDR3. V lost 1 base and J lost 5; bases outside the gene matches: 4. The V gene's germline CDR1 is SEHNR and CDR2 FQNEAQ (reference sequence). Here the CDR3 DNA reads TGTGCCAGCAGCTTAGGTGGGACAGCAAATGAAAAACTGTTTTTT. Residues: CASSLGGTANEKLFF. The variable domain in full, with the rest retrieved from reference TRBV7-9 and TRBJ1-4, is DTGVSQNPRHKITKRGQNVTFRCDPISEHNRLYWYRQTLGQGPEFLTYFQNEAQLEKSRLLSDRFSAERPKGSFSTLEIQRTEQGDSAMYLCASSLGGTANEKLFFGSGTQLSVL.

Notes on this clone: Additional DNA sequences in this sample encode the identical CDR3. This rearrangement joins TRBV6-5 to TRBJ1-4; D ambiguous. Trimming pared 8 bases from V and 5 bases from J, leaving 12 bases between. The CDR3 is 13 amino acids. Germline loops: CDR1 MNHEY, CDR2 SVGAGI. The CDR3 protein is CASRPGLNEKLFF. The DNA of the CDR3 is TGTGCCAGCCGGCCAGGACTAAATGAAAAACTGTTTTTT.

The chain has TRBV7-8 and TRBJ2-5, with a possible D match to TRBD2 (6 bases). Germline V gene lookup returns CDR1 SGHVS and CDR2 FQNEAQ. The CDR3 sequence is 13 residues long. V was pared by 3 bases and J by 11 bases, with 16 bases between. CDR3 in amino acids: CASSFQPPGEQYF. The CDR3 DNA reads as TGTGCCAGCAGCTTCCAGCCTCCGGGGGAGCAGTACTTC.

V gene TRBV4-1 combines with J gene TRBJ2-1; 7 bases line up with TRBD1. J gave up 8 bases and V 0 bases, and 16 bases lay outside the gene matches. The CDR3 loop spans 18 amino acids. Germline V gene lookup returns CDR1 MGHRA and CDR2 YSYEKL. Here the CDR3 DNA reads TGCGCCAGCAGCCAAGAAAGGGAAAAAGGGACAGCCCTCGATGAGCAGTTCTTC. Translating it yields CASSQEREKGTALDEQFF.

The table lists this clone with a count of one. The gene calls are TRBV28 and TRBJ2-5; no clear D. The CDR3 runs to 13 residues. Trimming left V 6 bases short and J 4 bases short, with 12 bases between. The V gene's germline CDR1 is MDHEN and CDR2 SYDVKM. This chain's CDR3 is CASSRREVETQYF. The DNA for the CDR3 is TGTGCCAGCAGCCGCCGTGAGGTAGAGACCCAGTACTTC.

This sequence joins TRBV11-2 and TRBJ2-7; D is possibly TRBD1 (8 bases). This CDR3 spans 14 amino acids. The germline CDR1 and CDR2 sequences are SGHAT and FQNNGV. The V end lost 5 bases, the J end lost 3 bases, and 14 bases lay between the germline ends. The CDR3 bases are TGTGCCAGCAGCCCGACAGGGGAGGGCTACGAGCAGTACTTC. This encodes CASSPTGEGYEQYF.

V gene TRBV6-1 combines with J gene TRBJ1-5; D is uncertain. The V and J ends lost 5 bases and 6 bases respectively, with 5 bases between them. Germline values: CDR1 MNHNS, CDR2 SASEGT. There are 11 residues in the CDR3. The DNA of the CDR3 is TGTGCCAGCAGTTCTGGTCAGCCCCAGCATTTT. This sequence encodes CASSSGQPQHF.

V is TRBV4-2 and J is TRBJ2-4; the match to TRBD1 covers 9 bases. V trimming: 4 bases; J trimming: 3 bases; junction bases outside the gene matches: 7. Per the germline V gene, CDR1 is LGHNA and CDR2 is YNFKEQ. The CDR3 runs to 16 residues. CDR3 residues: CASSLKTGGGKNIQYF. The CDR3 bases are TGTGCCAGCAGCCTAAAGACAGGGGGGGGCAAAAACATTCAGTACTTC.

The V gene is TRBV9, the J gene TRBJ2-2; TRBD2 matches 8 bases. Germline lookup yields CDR1 SGDLS and CDR2 YYNGEE. The V and J ends lost 0 bases and 6 bases, in that order; junction bases with no gene match: 4. The CDR3 consists of 15 residues. In nucleotides, the CDR3 is TGTGCCAGCAGCGTAGCAGCGGGAGCCGCCGGGGAGCTGTTTTTT. Encoded protein: CASSVAAGAAGELFF.

The rearrangement uses TRBV7-9 and TRBJ1-5; D uncertain. V lost 7 bases and J lost 5, with 12 bases in between. The CDR3 covers 13 residues. The germline CDR1 and CDR2 sequences are SEHNR and FQNEAQ (reference sequence). DNA for the CDR3: TGTGCCAGCACGGCGGGCGGCGATCAGCCCCAGCATTTT. This sequence encodes CASTAGGDQPQHF.

The chain is built from TRBV7-6 and TRBJ1-4; TRBD1 is a possible D gene (5 bases). Trimming cost V 1 base and J 0 bases, with 9 bases left between them. Germline CDR1 is SGHVS and CDR2 is FNYEAQ. The CDR3 totals 16 residues. The CDR3 sequence: CASSLVPGSTNEKLFF. Here the CDR3 DNA reads TGTGCCAGCAGCTTAGTCCCAGGGTCAACTAATGAAAAACTGTTTTTT.

The chain recombines TRBV7-3 with TRBJ2-7, with 9 bases aligning to TRBD2. With 5 bases clipped from V and 6 bases from J, the junction kept 11 bases outside the gene matches. Germline V CDR1 and CDR2: SGHTA, FQGTGA. The CDR3 runs 15 residues. CDR3 loop: CASSLQAGGSGEQYF. The CDR3, as DNA: TGTGCCAGCAGCCTCCAAGCGGGAGGCTCGGGCGAGCAGTACTTC.

The chain employs TRBV19 and TRBJ1-2; 8 bases fit TRBD1. Germline CDR1 and CDR2: LNHDA and SQIVND (reference sequence). The CDR3 extends over 17 amino acids. V dropped 5 bases and J dropped 2; count of bases not matched to a gene: 13. CDR3 amino acids: CASSPWTGSYLNYGYTF. The CDR3 DNA sequence: TGTGCCAGTAGTCCTTGGACAGGGTCTTATCTAAACTATGGCTACACCTTC.

The chain combines TRBV30 with TRBJ1-5; D remains unclear. The CDR3 sequence is 14 residues long. Trimming stripped 5 bases from V and 1 base from J, with 12 bases between. CDR1 is GTSNPN, CDR2 SVGIG, per germline (reference sequence). CDR3: CAWGRPGSNQPQHF. The CDR3 DNA follows: TGTGCCTGGGGGCGACCCGGGAGCAATCAGCCCCAGCATTTT.

The chain uses TRBV28 and TRBJ1-4; 7 nucleotides align to TRBD1. Germline loops: CDR1 MDHEN, CDR2 SYDVKM. The CDR3 contains 14 residues. The ends lost 2 bases at V and 4 bases at J; junction bases unmatched: 1. CDR3 in DNA: TGTGCCAGCAGTTTAGGGACAGTTAATGAAAAACTGTTTTTT. Amino acid sequence: CASSLGTVNEKLFF.

The chain links TRBV28 to TRBJ2-1; 12 positions match TRBD2. This CDR3 region has 18 residues. Germline CDR1 MDHEN, CDR2 SYDVKM. After removal of 6 bases from V and 0 bases from J, the junction contained 9 bases not matched to a gene. The CDR3 nucleotides read TGTGCCAGCAGCACCCTAGCGGGAGGGAAGAGCTCCTACAATGAGCAGTTCTTC. It encodes CASSTLAGGKSSYNEQFF.

This rearrangement joins TRBV9 to TRBJ1-3; D call uncertain. From germline, CDR1 is SGDLS and CDR2 YYNGEE. The CDR3 is 11 residues long. Trimming pared 4 bases from V and 4 bases from J, leaving 3 bases between. CDR3 in amino acids: CASSRGNTIYF. As DNA, the CDR3 is TGTGCCAGCAGCCGGGGAAACACCATATATTTT.